The 18 T cell receptor beta chains presented below share a single source sample, sequenced in a study of Graves' ophthalmopathy and Graves' hyperthyroidism. The TCR beta CDR3 regions underwent amplification from RNA transcripts. The workflow started with a first-round RT-PCR run with HTBI primers and then moved on to a second-round multiplex PCR. TCRdb analysed the multiplex PCR reads with MiXCR anew, one entry per CDR3 protein. The sample consists of just over 600,000 distinct CDR3 sequences, 22% of them appearing once. Material for sequencing was peripheral blood. The receptors shown here come from a woman aged 18-29 years with stable Graves' hyperthyroidism. Some clones in this sample may be carry-over from other donors' samples.

The DNA for the CDR3 is TGTGCCAGCAGTTTTAGCGGGGGGGAAGAGACCCAGTACTTC. Its protein product is CASSFSGGEETQYF. This sequence joins TRBV6-5 and TRBJ2-5, with TRBD2 matching 11 bases. The J segment lost 3 bases and the V segment lost 4 bases, leaving 1 base of the junction unmatched. The CDR3 sequence is 14 residues long. Germline V gives CDR1 MNHEY, CDR2 SVGAGI.

V gene TRBV6-1 combines with J gene TRBJ1-1; D might be TRBD1 (5 bases). V shed 5 bases and J shed 6 bases, with 19 bases lying between them. Looked up from germline, CDR1 is MNHNS and CDR2 is SASEGT. CDR3 length: 15 residues. The CDR3 loop reads CASSPLAWQGAEAFF. DNA for the CDR3: TGTGCCAGCAGTCCCCTTGCTTGGCAGGGCGCTGAAGCTTTCTTT.

This clonotype was picked up many times. This chain uses TRBV6-5 with TRBJ1-5; D unclear. V was cut by 0 bases and J by 5 bases, with 5 bases left in between. The germline CDR1 and CDR2 sequences are MNHEY and SVGAGI. The CDR3 extends over 13 amino acids. The CDR3 DNA reads as TGTGCCAGCAGTTACTCCCCGGATCAGCCCCAGCATTTT. Its translation: CASSYSPDQPQHF.

V and J are TRBV12-3 or TRBV12-4 and TRBJ2-7; TRBD1 agrees at 7 bases. With V trimmed by 4 bases and J by 2 bases, 5 bases remained unmatched. This CDR3 spans 14 amino acids. As DNA, the CDR3 is TGTGCCAGCAGTTCGACGACAGGGACCTACGAGCAGTACTTC. It codes for CASSSTTGTYEQYF.

The chain has TRBV12-3 or TRBV12-4 and TRBJ1-1, with D possibly matching TRBD1 (5 bases). This CDR3 spans 15 amino acids. V lost 5 bases, J lost 6 bases, and 19 bases lay in between. The CDR3 DNA follows: TGTGCCAGCAGTCCGTGGGACCCAGGGCGGCCTGAAGCTTTCTTT. Translating gives CASSPWDPGRPEAFF.

This clonotype has ten or more counts. V usage is TRBV12-3 or TRBV12-4 and J usage is TRBJ2-7; 10 nucleotides line up with TRBD2. The ends lost 5 bases at V and 4 bases at J; junction bases unmatched: 5. This CDR3 region has 14 residues. The CDR3 DNA reads as TGTGCCAGCAGTAGAGCGGGAGGGTTGTACGAGCAGTACTTC. As protein: CASSRAGGLYEQYF.

This clonotype occurred many times. V gene TRBV9 combines with J gene TRBJ2-7, with D tentatively TRBD2 (6 bases). Trimming took 4 bases from V and 0 from J, leaving 14 bases between them. The CDR3 is 15 residues long. The germline gives CDR1 SGDLS, CDR2 YYNGEE. The CDR3 DNA is TGTGCCAGCAGCCCCAGCGGGCCAAGCTCCTACGAGCAGTACTTC. It specifies CASSPSGPSSYEQYF.

The rearrangement uses TRBV12-3 or TRBV12-4 and TRBJ2-2; D uncertain. This CDR3 contains 15 residues. Between the trimmed V and J ends, which lost 2 bases and 1 base, there was a span of 8 bases. The CDR3 region has the DNA TGTGCCAGCAGTTTATGGGGATGGAACACCGGGGAGCTGTTTTTT. The encoded protein is CASSLWGWNTGELFF.

The chain recombines TRBV28 with TRBJ1-6; TRBD1 is a possible D gene (5 bases). The germline V gene encodes CDR1 MDHEN and CDR2 SYDVKM. Trimming took off 5 bases at V and 6 bases at J, with 14 bases between the two ends. The CDR3 totals 15 residues. CDR3 sequence reads: CASSRPGGTNSPLHF. Here the CDR3 DNA reads TGTGCCAGCAGTAGGCCCGGGGGGACTAATTCACCCCTCCACTTT.

The table lists this clonotype with many counts. This chain connects TRBV20-1 to TRBJ2-7; D remains ambiguous. Germline values: CDR1 DFQATT, CDR2 SNEGSKA (reference sequence). V was pared by 1 base and J by 2 bases, with 15 bases between. The CDR3 runs to 15 residues. This CDR3 reads CSARGQRTDAYEQYF. The CDR3 coding sequence is TGCAGTGCTAGAGGGCAAAGGACGGATGCCTACGAGCAGTACTTC.

The rearrangement joins TRBV19 to TRBJ1-5; perhaps TRBD1 as D (5 bases). Germline CDR1 LNHDA, CDR2 SQIVND (reference sequence). V was clipped by 7 bases and J by 3 bases, with 10 bases between them. CDR3 size: 13 residues. CDR3: CASIPGLNQPQHF. The CDR3 DNA reads as TGTGCCAGTATTCCGGGACTCAATCAGCCCCAGCATTTT.

This chain uses TRBV6-1 with TRBJ2-2, with 7 bases lining up with TRBD2. This CDR3 is 17 amino acids long. Trimming took 8 bases from V and 4 from J; bases not matched to a gene: 16. Per germline, CDR1 MNHNS and CDR2 SASEGT. The CDR3 loop is CASSYGSSGLGTGELFF. The CDR3 region has the DNA TGTGCCAGCTCTTATGGATCTAGCGGTCTTGGCACCGGGGAGCTGTTTTTT.

This chain links TRBV20-1 with TRBJ2-7; D remains ambiguous. The CDR3 spans 18 residues. Trimming stripped 0 bases from V and 0 bases from J, with 21 bases between. From germline, CDR1 is DFQATT and CDR2 SNEGSKA (reference sequence). The CDR3 DNA reads TGCAGTGCTAGAGATCCCTCTGATAAGCTTTCCGGCTCCTACGAGCAGTACTTC. Protein product: CSARDPSDKLSGSYEQYF.

For this clonotype: A clone one base away is much larger, so this may be a read error. The V call is TRBV12-3 or TRBV12-4, the J call TRBJ2-7; possibly TRBD2 for D (9 bases). The CDR3 covers 15 residues. The CDR3 loop is CASSAGGTGFDEQDF. CDR3 DNA: TGTGCCAGCAGCGCGGGGGGGACAGGATTCGACGAGCAGGACTTC.

Ten or more counts support this clonotype. This chain joins TRBV12-3 or TRBV12-4 and TRBJ2-3, with D perhaps matching TRBD2 (5 bases). Trimming pared 7 bases from V and 0 bases from J, leaving 11 bases between. The CDR3 covers 14 residues. The CDR3 nucleotides are TGTGCCAGCACCCCCGGGGTTAGCACAGATACGCAGTATTTT. Translating it yields CASTPGVSTDTQYF.

The chain uses TRBV28 and TRBJ1-2; D uncertain. Looked up from germline, CDR1 is MDHEN and CDR2 is SYDVKM. The CDR3 consists of 15 residues. V was pared by 5 bases and J by 2 bases, with 15 bases between. The CDR3 loop is CASSPFLLANYGYTF. The CDR3 DNA is TGTGCCAGCAGTCCCTTTCTCCTGGCGAACTATGGCTACACCTTC.

CDR3 protein: CASSDGVGGDEWIQYF. The CDR3 DNA sequence: TGTGCCAGCAGTGATGGCGTAGGGGGGGACGAGTGGATTCAGTACTTC. The chain links TRBV25-1 to TRBJ2-4; possibly TRBD2 for D (7 bases). This CDR3 region has 16 residues. From germline, CDR1 is MGHDK and CDR2 SYGVNS. Trimming pared 3 bases from V and 10 bases from J, leaving 22 bases between.

The table lists this clonotype with a few counts. CDR3 protein: CASRGGEATEAFF. DNA of the CDR3: TGTGCCAGCAGGGGGGGGGAGGCCACTGAAGCTTTCTTT. The rearrangement links TRBV27 to TRBJ1-1; D possibly corresponds to TRBD1 (5 bases). CDR3 length: 13 amino acids. CDR1 and CDR2 (germline): MNHEY, SMNVEV (reference sequence). V lost 6 bases and J lost 4, with 12 bases in between.